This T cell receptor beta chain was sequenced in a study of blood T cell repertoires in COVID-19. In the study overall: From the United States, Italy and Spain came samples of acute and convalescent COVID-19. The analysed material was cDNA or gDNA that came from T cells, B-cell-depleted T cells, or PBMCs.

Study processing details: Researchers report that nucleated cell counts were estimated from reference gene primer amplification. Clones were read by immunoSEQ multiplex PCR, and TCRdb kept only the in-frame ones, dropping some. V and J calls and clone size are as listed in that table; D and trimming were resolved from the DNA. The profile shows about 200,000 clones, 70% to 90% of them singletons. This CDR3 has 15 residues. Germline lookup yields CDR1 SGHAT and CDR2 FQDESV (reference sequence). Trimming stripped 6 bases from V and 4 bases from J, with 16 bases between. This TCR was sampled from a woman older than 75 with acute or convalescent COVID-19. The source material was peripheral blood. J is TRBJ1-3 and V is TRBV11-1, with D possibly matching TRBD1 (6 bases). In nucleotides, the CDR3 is TGTGCCAGCAGTTCCCGGGACACCGGAGGAAACACCATATATTTT. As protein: CASSSRDTGGNTIYF.